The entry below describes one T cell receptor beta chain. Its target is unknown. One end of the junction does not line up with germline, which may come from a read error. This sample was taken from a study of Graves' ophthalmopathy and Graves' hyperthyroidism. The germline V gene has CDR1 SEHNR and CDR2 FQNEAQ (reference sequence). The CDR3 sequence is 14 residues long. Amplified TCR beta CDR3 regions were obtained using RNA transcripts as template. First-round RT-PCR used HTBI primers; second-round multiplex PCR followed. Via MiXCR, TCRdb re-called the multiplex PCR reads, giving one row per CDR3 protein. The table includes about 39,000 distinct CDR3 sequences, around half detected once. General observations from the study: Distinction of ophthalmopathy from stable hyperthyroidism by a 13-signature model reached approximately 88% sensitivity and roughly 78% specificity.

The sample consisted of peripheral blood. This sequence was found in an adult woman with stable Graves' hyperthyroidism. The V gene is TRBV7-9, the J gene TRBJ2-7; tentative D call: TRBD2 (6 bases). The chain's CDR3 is CASSARSGSDEQYF. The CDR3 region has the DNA TGCGCCAGCAGCGCCCGTTCCGGGAGCGACGAGCAGTACTTC.